This note documents a single T cell receptor beta chain sequence. The data originate from a study of T cells in localized non-small cell lung cancer. Trimming pared 10 bases from V and 11 bases from J, leaving 20 bases between. Per germline, CDR1 MNHGY and CDR2 SAAAGT. There are 12 residues in the CDR3. The protocol was immunoSEQ multiplex PCR, while the TCRdb copy is restricted to in-frame clones and leaves out a portion. The repertoire has about 13,000 clones, roughly 27% of them found once; the top ten carry 5.5% to 8%. The sequence was collected from a female donor of 60 years or more with stage I lung adenocarcinoma. The sample here was lung tumor tissue, taken before any cancer treatment. This chain links TRBV6-8 with TRBJ1-1; possible D gene TRBD1, 6 bases. This chain's CDR3 is CAIREEGGFAFF. For the CDR3, the DNA is TGTGCCATCAGGGAAGAAGGGGGGTTCGCTTTCTTT.